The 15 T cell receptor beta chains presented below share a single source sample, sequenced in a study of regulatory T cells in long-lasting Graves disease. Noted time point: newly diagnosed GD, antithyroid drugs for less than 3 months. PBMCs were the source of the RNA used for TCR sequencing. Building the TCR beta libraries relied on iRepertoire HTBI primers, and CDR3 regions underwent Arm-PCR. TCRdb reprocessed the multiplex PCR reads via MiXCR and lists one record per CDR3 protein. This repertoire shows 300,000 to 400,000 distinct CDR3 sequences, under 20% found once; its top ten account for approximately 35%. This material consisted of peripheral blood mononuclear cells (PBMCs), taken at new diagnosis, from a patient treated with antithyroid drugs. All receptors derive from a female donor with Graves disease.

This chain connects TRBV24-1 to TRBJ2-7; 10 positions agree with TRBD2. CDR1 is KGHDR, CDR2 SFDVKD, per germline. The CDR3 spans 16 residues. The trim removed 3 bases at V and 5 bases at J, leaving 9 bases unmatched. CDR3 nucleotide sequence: TGTGCCACCAGTGATCCGACCCCTAGCGGGAGTAACGAGCAGTACTTC. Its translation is CATSDPTPSGSNEQYF.

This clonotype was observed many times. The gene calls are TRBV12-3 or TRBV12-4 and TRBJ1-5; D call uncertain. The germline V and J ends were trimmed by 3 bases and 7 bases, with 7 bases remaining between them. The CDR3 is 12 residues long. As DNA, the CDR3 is TGTGCCAGCAGTTTCGGTAAGCAGCCCCAGCATTTT. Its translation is CASSFGKQPQHF.

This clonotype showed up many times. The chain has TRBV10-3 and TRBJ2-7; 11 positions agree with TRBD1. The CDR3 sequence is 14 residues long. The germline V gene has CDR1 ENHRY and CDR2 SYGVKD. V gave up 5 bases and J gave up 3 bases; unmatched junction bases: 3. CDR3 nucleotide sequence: TGTGCCATCAGTAGGACAGGGGGCGTCTACGAGCAGTACTTC. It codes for CAISRTGGVYEQYF.

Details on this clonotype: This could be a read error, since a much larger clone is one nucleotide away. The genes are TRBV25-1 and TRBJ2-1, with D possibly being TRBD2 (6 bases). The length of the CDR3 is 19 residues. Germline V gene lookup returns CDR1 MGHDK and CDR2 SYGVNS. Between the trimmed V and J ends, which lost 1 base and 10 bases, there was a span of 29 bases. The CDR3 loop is CASSEWLDWDPRLDYEQFF. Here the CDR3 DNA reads TGTGCCAGCAGTGAATGGCTGGACTGGGACCCAAGATTGGACTACGAGCAGTTCTTC.

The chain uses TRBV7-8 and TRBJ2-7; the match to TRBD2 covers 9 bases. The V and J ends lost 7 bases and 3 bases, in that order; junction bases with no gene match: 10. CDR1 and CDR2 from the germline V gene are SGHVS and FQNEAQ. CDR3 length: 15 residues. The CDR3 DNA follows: TGTGCCAGCAACACACGGGCTAGCGGGATCTACGAGCAGTACTTC. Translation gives CASNTRASGIYEQYF.

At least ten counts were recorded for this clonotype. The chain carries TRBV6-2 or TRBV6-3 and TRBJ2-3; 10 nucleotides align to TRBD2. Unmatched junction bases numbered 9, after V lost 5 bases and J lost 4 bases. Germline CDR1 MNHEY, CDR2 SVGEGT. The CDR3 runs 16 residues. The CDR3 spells CASSDLAGGDADTQYF. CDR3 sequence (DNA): TGTGCCAGCAGTGATTTAGCGGGAGGTGACGCAGATACGCAGTATTTT.

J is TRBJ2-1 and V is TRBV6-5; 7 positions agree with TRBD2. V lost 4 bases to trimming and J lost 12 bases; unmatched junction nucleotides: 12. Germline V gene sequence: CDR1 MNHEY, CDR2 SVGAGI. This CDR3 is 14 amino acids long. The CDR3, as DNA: TGTGCCAGCAGTTGGGGGGGGGGGGTAGATAGGCAGTTCTTC. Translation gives CASSWGGGVDRQFF.

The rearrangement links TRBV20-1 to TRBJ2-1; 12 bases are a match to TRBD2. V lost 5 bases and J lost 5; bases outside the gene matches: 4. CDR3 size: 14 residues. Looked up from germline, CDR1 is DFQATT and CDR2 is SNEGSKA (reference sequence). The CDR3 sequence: CSAHLAGGNNEQFF. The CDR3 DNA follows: TGCAGTGCTCATCTAGCGGGAGGGAACAATGAGCAGTTCTTC.

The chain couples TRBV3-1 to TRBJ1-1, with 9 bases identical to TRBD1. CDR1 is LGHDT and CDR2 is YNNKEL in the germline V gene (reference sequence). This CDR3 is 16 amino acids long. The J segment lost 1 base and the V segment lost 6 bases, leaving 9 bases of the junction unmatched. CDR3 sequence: CASSQREDRGNTEAFF. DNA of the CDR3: TGTGCCAGCAGTCAAAGGGAGGACAGGGGGAACACTGAAGCTTTCTTT.

The CDR3 reads CSVDSLTEAFF. The CDR3 bases are TGCAGCGTTGACAGCCTCACTGAAGCTTTCTTT. The chain links TRBV29-1 to TRBJ1-1; D is unresolved. V gave up 3 bases and J gave up 4 bases, with 6 bases separating them. Germline CDR1 reads SQVTM; CDR2 reads ANQGSEA. The CDR3 sequence is 11 residues long.

CDR3 DNA: TGTGCCAGCAGCCCGGGAGGGGTCGGACTCCTAAGAACCAACTATGGCTACACCTTC. It codes for CASSPGGVGLLRTNYGYTF. This sequence joins TRBV5-4 and TRBJ1-2, with D possibly TRBD1 on 5 matching bases. The CDR3 is 19 residues long. CDR1 is SGHNT, CDR2 YYREEE, per germline (reference sequence). The V end was cut by 4 bases, the J end by 2 bases, with 27 bases between.

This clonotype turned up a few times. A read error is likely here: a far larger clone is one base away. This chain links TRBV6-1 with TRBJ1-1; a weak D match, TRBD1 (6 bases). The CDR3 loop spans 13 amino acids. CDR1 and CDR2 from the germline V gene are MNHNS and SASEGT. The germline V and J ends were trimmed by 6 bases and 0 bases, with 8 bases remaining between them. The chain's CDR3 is CASRTGLNTEAFF. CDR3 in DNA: TGTGCCAGCAGGACAGGATTGAACACTGAAGCTTTCTTT.

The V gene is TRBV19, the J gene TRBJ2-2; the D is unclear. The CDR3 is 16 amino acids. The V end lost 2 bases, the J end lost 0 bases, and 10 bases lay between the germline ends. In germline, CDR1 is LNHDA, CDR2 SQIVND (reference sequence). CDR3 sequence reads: CASSINLIPNTGELFF. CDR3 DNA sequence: TGTGCCAGTAGTATAAACCTAATCCCGAACACCGGGGAGCTGTTTTTT. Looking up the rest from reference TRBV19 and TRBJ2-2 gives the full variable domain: DGGITQSPKYLFRKEGQNVTLSCEQNLNHDAMYWYRQDPGQGLRLIYYSQIVNDFQKGDIAEGYSVSREKKESFPLTVTSAQKNPTAFYLCASSINLIPNTGELFFGEGSRLTVL.

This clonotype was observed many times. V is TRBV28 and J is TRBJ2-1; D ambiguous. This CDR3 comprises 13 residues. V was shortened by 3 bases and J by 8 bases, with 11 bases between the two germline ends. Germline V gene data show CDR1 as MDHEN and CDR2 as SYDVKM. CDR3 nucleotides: TGTGCCAGCAGTTTGCCCGGTGCGGATGAGCAGTTCTTC. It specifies CASSLPGADEQFF.

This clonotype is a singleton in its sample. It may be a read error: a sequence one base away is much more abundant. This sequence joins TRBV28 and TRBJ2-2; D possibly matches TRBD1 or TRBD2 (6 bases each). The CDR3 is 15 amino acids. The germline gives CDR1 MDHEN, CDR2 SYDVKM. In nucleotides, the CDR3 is TGTGCCGGCAGTGCGGGACATACTAACACCGGGGAGCTGTTTTTT. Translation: CAGSAGHTNTGELFF.